Described below is a single T cell receptor beta chain sequence and its context. This record belongs to a study of cytomegalovirus exposure and HLA in healthy donors. About the research overall: Unique TCR beta sequences numbering fewer than 130 million came from around 180 million T cells in an earlier analysis.

Vbeta (60) and Jbeta (13) primers were used in the PCR. Profiled with immunoSEQ multiplex PCR; TCRdb holds only in-frame clones, not every one. The table shows some 210,000 clones, with around 83% occurring only once. This CDR3 is built from 11 residues. The V gene's germline CDR1 is MNHEY and CDR2 SMNVEV (reference sequence). Between the trimmed V and J ends, which lost 11 bases and 5 bases, there was a span of 11 bases. The sequenced sample was PBMCs. The origin of this receptor is a woman aged 50 to 60 in good health and CMV-seropositive. The chain employs TRBV27 and TRBJ2-3; D is ambiguous. The CDR3 spells CASGFRDTQYF. CDR3 sequence (DNA): TGTGCCTCGGGTTTCAGAGATACGCAGTATTTT.